The next 12 T cell receptor beta chains were all read from a single sample in a study of T cells in Graves' hyperthyroidism and ophthalmopathy. Using RNA transcripts as the source, TCR beta CDR3 regions were amplified. The TCR CDR3 first-round RT-PCR relied on the HTBI primer set. TCRdb reanalysed the multiplex PCR reads using MiXCR and keeps one entry per CDR3 protein. The table has about 320,000 distinct CDR3 sequences, approximately 16% seen once. Specimen: blood. These receptors came from a man aged 25 to 40 with Graves' hyperthyroidism.

The CDR3 here is CASSLDKGSYEQYF. The CDR3 region has the DNA TGTGCCAGCAGCCTGGACAAGGGAAGCTACGAGCAGTACTTC. The rearrangement links TRBV4-2 to TRBJ2-7, with a weak D call TRBD1 (5 bases). The germline V gene has CDR1 LGHNA and CDR2 YNFKEQ. Trimming took off 4 bases at V and 3 bases at J, with 13 bases between the two ends. The CDR3 consists of 14 residues.

Remarks on this clonotype: A read error may be the cause here, since a much bigger clone is one base away. The chain combines TRBV3-1 with TRBJ2-5, with D maybe TRBD2 (6 bases). Germline values: CDR1 LGHDT, CDR2 YNNKEL (reference sequence). The CDR3 is made up of 14 amino acids. The CDR3 DNA reads as TGTGCCAGCAGTCCAGTCCGGGGGATGGAGACCCGGTACTTC. Translated: CASSPVRGMETRYF.

This clonotype was seen more than once but under ten times. The chain combines TRBV2 with TRBJ2-5; D gene unclear. The CDR3 has 14 residues. CDR1 SNHLY and CDR2 FYNNEI come from the germline V gene. The V gene lost 3 bases and the J gene lost 4 bases, with 12 bases spanning the gap. CDR3 nucleotide sequence: TGTGCCAGCAGTGAGGGAAGAATGGTAGAGACCCAGTACTTC. Translation: CASSEGRMVETQYF. The variable domain in full, with the rest retrieved from reference TRBV2 and TRBJ2-5, is EPEVTQTPSHQVTQMGQEVILRCVPISNHLYFYWYRQILGQKVEFLVSFYNNEISEKSEIFDDQFSVERPDGSNFTLKIRSTKLEDSAMYFCASSEGRMVETQYFGPGTRLLVL.

In this sample, this clonotype turned up a few times. V is TRBV29-1 and J is TRBJ2-1; TRBD1 matches 7 bases. The CDR3 has 13 amino acids. From germline, CDR1 is SQVTM and CDR2 ANQGSEA. V gave up 8 bases and J gave up 3 bases; unmatched junction bases: 7. CDR3 amino acids: CSNWDSRYNEQFF. The CDR3 DNA reads TGCAGCAATTGGGACAGCCGCTACAATGAGCAGTTCTTC.

This clonotype occurred a few times. The rearrangement links TRBV5-8 to TRBJ1-6; D is undetermined. The CDR3 consists of 13 residues. V dropped 4 bases and J dropped 7 bases, with 9 bases sitting between them. From germline, CDR1 is SGHTS and CDR2 YDEGEE. CDR3 sequence (DNA): TGTGCCAGCAGCCCGAGGATAAATTCACCCCTCCACTTT. Residues: CASSPRINSPLHF.

In this sample, this clonotype turned up a few times. One junction end does not reproduce the germline sequence, and a read error may be involved. The V call is TRBV5-6, the J call TRBJ2-1, with a tentative D call TRBD2 (6 bases). CDR3 length: 20 amino acids. Germline CDR1 and CDR2: SGHDT and YYEEEE. The chain's CDR3 is CAGSLIGSGRTPAGFNEQFF. As DNA, the CDR3 is TGTGCCGGCAGCTTGATTGGAAGCGGGCGGACCCCGGCGGGCTTCAATGAGCAGTTCTTC.

This clonotype was seen ten or more times. The V and J genes are TRBV5-1 and TRBJ2-3; the D gene is possibly TRBD1 (6 bases). CDR3 length: 12 amino acids. The V gene's germline CDR1 is SGHRS and CDR2 YFSETQ. V was pared by 7 bases and J by 2 bases, with 8 bases between. The DNA of the CDR3 is TGCGCCAGCGCAGGGGACACAGATACGCAGTATTTT. Amino acid sequence: CASAGDTDTQYF.

This clonotype has a count of ten or more. The J gene is TRBJ2-1, the V gene TRBV12-3 or TRBV12-4; D is uncertain. Trimming removed 2 bases from V and 5 bases from J, with 13 bases in between. The CDR3 runs to 15 residues. DNA for the CDR3: TGTGCCAGCAGTTTAAGTCTAACGTATAACAATGAGCAGTTCTTC. This codes for CASSLSLTYNNEQFF.

This clonotype occurred many times. The chain carries TRBV5-1 and TRBJ2-1; 9 bases fit TRBD2. The V and J ends lost 3 bases and 8 bases, in that order; junction bases with no gene match: 9. From germline, CDR1 is SGHRS and CDR2 YFSETQ. The length of the CDR3 is 15 residues. This CDR3 is CASSSGTSSRDEQFF. CDR3 nucleotide sequence: TGCGCCAGCAGCTCCGGGACTAGCAGCCGAGATGAGCAGTTCTTC.

There are many counts of this clonotype. DNA for the CDR3: TGTGCCAGCAGCCAACGGCTAGGGGGGGCTCGGGACGAGCAGTACTTC. Its protein product is CASSQRLGGARDEQYF. This chain uses TRBV4-2 with TRBJ2-7, with D possibly being TRBD2 (7 bases). Trimming cost V 2 bases and J 5 bases, with 19 bases left between them. This CDR3 comprises 16 residues. CDR1 and CDR2 (germline): LGHNA, YNFKEQ.

The rearrangement joins TRBV11-1 to TRBJ1-1; 9 bases are a match to TRBD1. After removal of 4 bases from V and 0 bases from J, the junction contained 3 bases not matched to a gene. The germline V gene has CDR1 SGHAT and CDR2 FQDESV (reference sequence). The length of the CDR3 is 15 residues. For the CDR3, the DNA is TGTGCCAGCAGCTCCGGACAGGGGTTGAACACTGAAGCTTTCTTT. Protein sequence: CASSSGQGLNTEAFF.

V and J are TRBV20-1 and TRBJ1-5, with a tentative D call TRBD1 (5 bases). CDR1 is DFQATT and CDR2 is SNEGSKA in the germline V gene (reference sequence). The V end was cut by 3 bases, the J end by 4 bases, with 10 bases between. The CDR3 consists of 13 residues. The CDR3 DNA is TGCAGTGCTAGCATGGGGGGAAATCAGCCCCAGCATTTT. It yields the protein CSASMGGNQPQHF.